This is a list of T cell receptor beta chains from one sample in a study of cytomegalovirus exposure and HLA in healthy donors. TCRdb keeps only in-frame clones here, not all; method: immunoSEQ multiplex PCR. The table shows 160,000 or so clones, with around 78% occurring only once. Material: PBMCs. These receptors were obtained from a woman in her thirties or forties in good health and CMV-seronegative. Each CDR3 is given with its conserved first and last residue. D genes are given only for firm matches. Rows give clone size only sometimes, using once, few, many, or a class for an expanded clone.

TRBV7-3	few	TRBD1	TRBJ1-1	CASSKGQGVEAFF	TGTGCCAGCAGCAAGGGACAGGGTGTTGAAGCTTTCTTT
TRBV4-1	-	-	TRBJ2-5	CASSQDITEGPLQETQYF	TGCGCCAGCAGCCAAGATATCACGGAGGGCCCCCTCCAAGAGACCCAGTACTTC
TRBV7-9	once	TRBD1	TRBJ1-2	CASSLADRGNYGYTF	TGTGCCAGCAGCTTAGCGGACAGGGGGAACTATGGCTACACCTTC
TRBV5-4	-	TRBD2	TRBJ2-1	CAGGLAGARREQFF	TGTGCCGGGGGACTAGCGGGAGCCCGCCGTGAGCAGTTCTTC
TRBV5-1	few	TRBD1	TRBJ2-7	CASSLENRGFGEQYF	TGCGCCAGCAGCTTAGAAAACAGGGGGTTTGGCGAGCAGTACTTC
TRBV10-3	-	-	TRBJ1-2	CAISGTEGIGGYTF	TGTGCCATCAGTGGGACAGAGGGGATAGGTGGCTACACCTTC
TRBV5-1	few	-	TRBJ1-1	CASSLDRAYTEAFF	TGCGCCAGCAGCTTGGACAGGGCTTACACTGAAGCTTTCTTT
TRBV6-1	-	TRBD2	TRBJ2-3	CASSEALAAATDTQYF	TGTGCCAGCAGTGAAGCTCTAGCGGCCGCCACAGATACGCAGTATTTT
TRBV2	-	TRBD2	TRBJ2-3	CASRTSGQTDTQYF	TGTGCCAGTCGGACTAGCGGGCAAACAGATACGCAGTATTTT
TRBV30	-	TRBD2	TRBJ2-5	CAWAGRAQGTQYF	TGTGCCTGGGCCGGGAGGGCCCAGGGGACCCAGTACTTC
TRBV2	-	TRBD1	TRBJ1-2	CASTLTGQGNYGYTF	TGTGCCAGCACTTTAACCGGACAGGGGAACTATGGCTACACCTTC
TRBV14	-	-	TRBJ2-5	CASSQNRASAETQYF	TGTGCCAGCAGCCAAAATCGGGCTAGCGCAGAGACCCAGTACTTC
TRBV7-9	-	-	TRBJ2-7	CASSLGPGVDEQYF	TGTGCCAGCAGCTTAGGCCCAGGGGTCGACGAGCAGTACTTC
TRBV4-2	few	-	TRBJ2-7	CASSQVSQGTVSSYEQYF	TGTGCCAGCAGCCAAGTCTCTCAGGGAACTGTTAGCTCCTACGAGCAGTACTTC
TRBV4-1	-	TRBD1	TRBJ2-2	CASRHQTGEDTGELFF	TGCGCCAGCAGACACCAGACAGGGGAGGACACCGGGGAGCTGTTTTTT
TRBV27	-	-	TRBJ1-5	CASTSGTNQPQHF	TGTGCCAGCACCTCGGGTACGAATCAGCCCCAGCATTTT
TRBV2	-	-	TRBJ1-1	CASFGIRNTEAFF	TGTGCCAGCTTCGGGATCCGGAACACTGAAGCTTTCTTT
TRBV28	once	TRBD1	TRBJ1-4	CASSLQGVNEKLFF	TGTGCCAGCAGTTTACAGGGGGTTAATGAAAAACTGTTTTTT
TRBV7-2	-	-	TRBJ2-3	CASSFRRDTDTQYF	TGTGCCAGCAGCTTTCGGAGGGACACAGATACGCAGTATTTT
TRBV2	-	-	TRBJ1-4	CASSVRGGEKLFF	TGTGCCAGCAGTGTCCGGGGTGGTGAAAAACTGTTTTTT
TRBV5-1	-	TRBD1	TRBJ2-2	CASSLVSGQGDKAGELFF	TGCGCCAGCAGCTTGGTATCAGGACAGGGGGATAAGGCCGGGGAGCTGTTTTTT
TRBV5-1	-	-	TRBJ2-1	CASSYSSNEQFF	TGCGCCAGCAGCTATAGCAGCAATGAGCAGTTCTTC
TRBV29-1	few	TRBD2	TRBJ2-1	CSVEGEAGVGDEQFF	TGCAGCGTTGAAGGGGAAGCGGGAGTTGGGGATGAGCAGTTCTTC
TRBV6-1	few	-	TRBJ2-1	CASSESLAVFYNEQFF	TGTGCCAGCAGTGAATCCTTAGCGGTTTTCTACAATGAGCAGTTCTTC
TRBV6-4	-	-	TRBJ1-2	CASSEALTGGYTF	TGTGCCAGCAGTGAGGCATTAACGGGAGGCTACACCTTC
TRBV5-4	-	-	TRBJ2-7	CASSLGGVSYEQYF	TGTGCCAGCAGCTTGGGAGGTGTGAGCTACGAGCAGTACTTC
TRBV27	-	-	TRBJ2-5	CASSLSRQLETQYF	TGTGCCAGCAGTTTATCGCGGCAGTTAGAGACCCAGTACTTC
TRBV6-1	few	TRBD1	TRBJ2-5	CASSAWTGTAKETQYF	TGTGCCAGCAGTGCGTGGACAGGGACTGCTAAAGAGACCCAGTACTTC
TRBV5-8	-	TRBD1	TRBJ2-5	CASSLDSGGQETQYF	TGTGCCAGCAGCCTGGACTCAGGGGGTCAAGAGACCCAGTACTTC
TRBV9	-	TRBD2	TRBJ2-3	CASSVTSGDSTQYF	TGTGCCAGCAGCGTGACTAGCGGGGATTCTACGCAGTATTTT
TRBV11-2	-	-	TRBJ2-1	CASSLARETDEQFF	TGTGCCAGCAGCTTAGCCCGGGAAACGGATGAGCAGTTCTTC
TRBV27	few	-	TRBJ2-2	CASSGAGGIFTGELFF	TGTGCCAGCAGCGGGGCCGGGGGAATATTCACCGGGGAGCTGTTTTTT
TRBV28	once	-	TRBJ1-1	CASSPWTAMNTEAFF	TGTGCCAGCAGTCCGTGGACAGCAATGAACACTGAAGCTTTCTTT
TRBV7-8	-	TRBD2	TRBJ2-1	CASSLRTSGSYEQFF	TGTGCCAGCAGCTTGAGAACTAGCGGGAGCTATGAGCAGTTCTTC
TRBV19	-	TRBD2	TRBJ2-7	CASSRREGPYEQYF	TGTGCCAGTAGTAGGCGGGAGGGCCCCTACGAGCAGTACTTC
TRBV19	-	-	TRBJ2-7	CASSIEGASPYEQYF	TGTGCCAGTAGTATAGAGGGGGCAAGCCCCTACGAGCAGTACTTC
TRBV5-1	-	-	TRBJ2-3	CASSLTVTDTQYF	TGCGCCAGCAGCTTAACGGTCACAGATACGCAGTATTTT
TRBV5-1	-	-	TRBJ1-1	CASRGRWGGYTEAFF	TGCGCCAGCCGGGGGCGGTGGGGGGGCTACACTGAAGCTTTCTTT
TRBV18	-	-	TRBJ2-2	CASSPLQGGSNTGELFF	TGTGCCAGCTCACCCTTACAGGGAGGGTCGAACACCGGGGAGCTGTTTTTT
TRBV30	-	TRBD1	TRBJ1-2	CAFLPGQALYGYTF	TGTGCCTTCCTTCCGGGACAGGCCCTCTATGGCTACACCTTC
TRBV7-8	few	-	TRBJ1-5	CASSLEAGAQPQHF	TGTGCCAGCAGCTTAGAGGCAGGGGCTCAGCCCCAGCATTTT